These T cell receptor beta chains were read from a single sample in a study of blood T cell repertoires in COVID-19. Only in-frame clones appear in the TCRdb table, and some are missing; sequencing was by immunoSEQ multiplex PCR. The profile shows about 220,000 clones, 85% to 90% of them singletons. Material: PBMCs or T cells enriched from blood (not recorded which). The receptors shown here come from a woman between 18 and 30 years old in a cohort exposed to, infected with or recovered from COVID-19 (not recorded which). The CDR3 runs from the conserved cysteine through the conserved F or W. The D gene is left open where the match is weak. The size field is filled for only some rows; it gives once, few, many or a size class.

d_gene	abundance	v_gene	j_gene	CDR3nt	CDR3aa
-	once	TRBV14	TRBJ1-5	TGTGCCAGCAGCCAAGATCTTGAAGGGGACCAGCATTTT	CASSQDLEGDQHF
-	-	TRBV15	TRBJ1-2	TGTGCCACCAGCAGAGATCAGAATGGCTACACCTTC	CATSRDQNGYTF
-	-	TRBV14	TRBJ2-1	TGTGCCAGCAGCCACGTTCCCTTCTATTCGGGAGCGATCTACAATGAGCAGTTCTTC	CASSHVPFYSGAIYNEQFF
-	-	TRBV12-5	TRBJ2-1	TGTGCTAGTGGTCCGCCTGGCGCAGGGTTCGATGAGCAGTTCTTC	CASGPPGAGFDEQFF
TRBD1	-	TRBV5-1	TRBJ1-2	TGCGCCAGCAGCTTAACAGGGGTGGCTAACTATGGCTACACCTTC	CASSLTGVANYGYTF
-	once	TRBV2	TRBJ1-3	TGTGCCAGCAGTGACCCGAGCTCTGGAAACACCATATATTTT	CASSDPSSGNTIYF
TRBD1	-	TRBV11-2	TRBJ1-1	TGTGCCAGCGCCCCTTTGAGAGACAGGGGGCGGGACACTGAAGCTTTCTTT	CASAPLRDRGRDTEAFF
TRBD1	once	TRBV5-1	TRBJ2-1	TGCGCCAGCAGGTTCCGGGACAGGGTGGTAAGTGAGCAGTTCTTC	CASRFRDRVVSEQFF
-	few	TRBV11-1	TRBJ2-7	TGTGCCAGCAGCTTACACAACTACGAGCAGTACTTC	CASSLHNYEQYF
TRBD2	once	TRBV3-1/TRBV3-2	TRBJ2-3	TGTGCCAGCAGCTATAGCGGGAGAGGAGATACGCAGTATTTT	CASSYSGRGDTQYF
-	-	TRBV12-3/TRBV12-4	TRBJ1-2	TGTGCCAGCACCCCCCCGGACACGTATGGCTACACCTTC	CASTPPDTYGYTF
-	-	TRBV5-1	TRBJ2-7	TGCGCCAGCAGCTTGGAAGGGGCCAGCGGGTCCTACGAGCAGTACTTC	CASSLEGASGSYEQYF
-	-	TRBV21-1	TRBJ2-1	TGTGCCAGCAGCAAAGTCCCCTGGACAGGGGACAATGAGCAGTTCTTC	CASSKVPWTGDNEQFF
TRBD1	-	TRBV19	TRBJ1-1	TGTGCCAGTAGCCCGGACAGGTTGACTGAAGCTTTCTTT	CASSPDRLTEAFF
-	-	TRBV2	TRBJ1-1	TGTGCCAGCAGTGAAATGGAGACAGGGAACACTGAAGCTTTCTTT	CASSEMETGNTEAFF
TRBD2	-	TRBV6-1	TRBJ2-1	TGTGCCAGCAGTGAAAATAGCGGGAGCCCCGGGGTTGAGCAGTTCTTC	CASSENSGSPGVEQFF
TRBD1	once	TRBV6-5	TRBJ2-3	TGTGCCAGCAGTTACCTCAGGGGGCGCGACACAGATACGCAGTATTTT	CASSYLRGRDTDTQYF
-	-	TRBV28	TRBJ2-7	TGTGCCAGCAGTTCAGGGGCGCTGAACTCCTACGAGCAGTACTTC	CASSSGALNSYEQYF
-	-	TRBV7-3	TRBJ1-1	TGTGCCAGCAGCTTAGGGCACCAAAACACTGAAGCTTTCTTT	CASSLGHQNTEAFF
-	few	TRBV19	TRBJ2-5	TGTGCCAGCAGCCCGGGACTCGACCTTGGGGGTCTCCAAGAGACCCAGTACTTC	CASSPGLDLGGLQETQYF
-	-	TRBV24-1	TRBJ1-5	TGTGCCACCAGTGAGGGGAGGCAGCCCCAGCATTTT	CATSEGRQPQHF
-	-	TRBV5-1	TRBJ1-4	TGCGCCAGCGCCAGGGAGGGTGAAAAACTGTTTTTT	CASAREGEKLFF
TRBD1	-	TRBV10-3	TRBJ2-1	TGTGCCATCAGTGATGGACAGGGGTTCAATGAGCAGTTCTTC	CAISDGQGFNEQFF
TRBD1	-	TRBV13	TRBJ1-2	TGTGCCAGCAGCTTATGGGGTGGGACAGGGAAGGATGGCTACACCTTC	CASSLWGGTGKDGYTF
-	few	TRBV3-1/TRBV3-2	TRBJ1-4	TGTGCCAGCAGCCAAACAGACACTGCGGGGGAAAAACTGTTTTTT	CASSQTDTAGEKLFF
-	once	TRBV24-1	TRBJ2-2	TGTGCCACCAGTGATCACCAGACTTTTACGAACACCGGGGAGCTGTTTTTT	CATSDHQTFTNTGELFF
TRBD1	-	TRBV3-1/TRBV3-2	TRBJ1-5	TGTGCCAGCAGCCAAGGAGGGACAGGGGCCCTGGGGAATCAGCCCCAGCATTTT	CASSQGGTGALGNQPQHF
TRBD2	few	TRBV2	TRBJ2-1	TGTGCCACCCCGGGACTAGCGGACTACAATGAGCAGTTCTTC	CATPGLADYNEQFF
-	-	TRBV12-3/TRBV12-4	TRBJ1-3	TGTGCCAGCAGTTCTGTTGGAAACACCATATATTTT	CASSSVGNTIYF
TRBD2	-	TRBV7-2	TRBJ2-3	TGTGCCAGCAGCTTATATGGACTAGCGGGGGGCAATACAGATACGCAGTATTTT	CASSLYGLAGGNTDTQYF
-	-	TRBV5-1	TRBJ1-3	TGCGCCAGCAGCCCGGCGGCCAGCTCTGGAAACACCATATATTTT	CASSPAASSGNTIYF
-	-	TRBV6-5	TRBJ2-7	TGTGCCAGCAGTTATCACCCTGAGATCTACGAGCAGTACTTC	CASSYHPEIYEQYF
TRBD1	once	TRBV5-1	TRBJ2-1	TGCGCCAGCAGCTCGGGACAGGGGTACTACAATGAGCAGTTCTTC	CASSSGQGYYNEQFF
-	-	TRBV5-1	TRBJ2-2	TGCGCCAGCAGTTCGGACAGAGGGGCCGGGGAGCTGTTTTTT	CASSSDRGAGELFF
TRBD1	-	TRBV18	TRBJ1-4	TGTGCCAGCTCACCTGGACAGGGGGACAGTGAAAAACTGTTTTTT	CASSPGQGDSEKLFF
TRBD1	-	TRBV19	TRBJ1-1	TGTGCCAGTAGGGGACAGGGGAGCCCTATGAACACTGAAGCTTTCTTT	CASRGQGSPMNTEAFF
TRBD2	-	TRBV7-9	TRBJ2-5	TGTGCCAGTAGAACTAGCGGGAGGGAAGAGACCCAGTACTTC	CASRTSGREETQYF
-	-	TRBV6-5	TRBJ1-5	TGTGCCAGCAGGCCAGGGGACGCTAGCAATCAGCCCCAGCATTTT	CASRPGDASNQPQHF
-	-	TRBV19	TRBJ1-2	TGTGCCAGTAGTATCTCCCCGGGGAGGGGGATGTACTATGGCTACACCTTC	CASSISPGRGMYYGYTF
-	-	TRBV6-5	TRBJ1-3	TGTGCCAGCAGTTACGGGTCGGGGAGAGATGGAAACACCATATATTTT	CASSYGSGRDGNTIYF
TRBD2	once	TRBV27	TRBJ2-7	TGTGCCAGCAGTCCGAGACGGGACTACCACTACGAGCAGTACTTC	CASSPRRDYHYEQYF
TRBD1	-	TRBV5-1	TRBJ1-3	TGCGCCAGCAGCACCGTCGGGACAGCTGGAAACACCATATATTTT	CASSTVGTAGNTIYF
-	-	TRBV11-3	TRBJ2-7	TGTGCCAGCAGCTTAGATCAGATTGGTGAGCAGTACTTC	CASSLDQIGEQYF
-	-	TRBV19	TRBJ2-3	TGTGCCAGCCGCAGCGCTGCTGTGGATACGCAGTATTTT	CASRSAAVDTQYF
-	-	TRBV5-6	TRBJ1-2	TGTGCCAGCAGCTTGTATTGGCATGGCTACACCTTC	CASSLYWHGYTF
-	-	TRBV6-1	TRBJ1-5	TGTGCCAGCAGTGAAGCGCCAGGCTATAGCAATCAGCCCCAGCATTTT	CASSEAPGYSNQPQHF
-	-	TRBV28	TRBJ1-2	TGTGCCAGCAGTTTACCGGGGGATGCCGAAGGCTACACCTTC	CASSLPGDAEGYTF
-	once	TRBV27	TRBJ2-3	TGTGCCAGCAGTTCCCCCTCAGGTGGGCCGTGGTATTTT	CASSSPSGGPWYF
TRBD2	-	TRBV5-8	TRBJ2-5	TGTGCCAGCAGCGGCGGGACTAGCGGGGGGGAGACCCAGTACTTC	CASSGGTSGGETQYF
TRBD2	few	TRBV5-6	TRBJ2-2	TGTGCCAGCAGCTTGCTCGCACCGGGAGGCACCGGGGAGCTGTTTTTT	CASSLLAPGGTGELFF
-	-	TRBV7-9	TRBJ1-1	TGTGCCAGCAGCCCGCAGGGGACTGAAGCTTTCTTT	CASSPQGTEAFF